One T cell receptor (beta chain) is described in this entry. The target of this receptor is not known. Per-base qualities were not stored, and no clone one base away is much larger. Reading the germline V gene gives CDR1 LGHNA and CDR2 YSLEER. The CDR3 contains 15 residues, cysteine and phenylalanine counted. CDR3 DNA only is kept here, 45 bases in frame from base 1. Relative to germline, V is 2 bases shorter and J is 1 base shorter, with 11 bases between their ends. Libraries were built with the immunoSEQ multiplex PCR assay. A mixture of 60 forward primers for TCR Vbeta segments and 13 reverse primers for TCR Jbeta segments was used in the multiplex PCR. The CDR3 region of rearranged TCR beta genes was amplified from genomic DNA with a multiplex PCR assay. On the Illumina HiSeq System, the amplified TCR beta libraries were sequenced as 87-base-pair reads. The published analysis was carried out like this. A later analysis tallied 75 million to 95 million unique TCR beta chains across the approximately 670 repertoires, and about 12 million of those chains were shared by two or more donors. Raw reads were error-corrected and collapsed into unique sequences by a nearest-neighbor algorithm in which closely related sequences were merged to remove PCR and sequencing errors. To assign V, D and J gene segments, CDR3 sequences were aligned to IMGT reference sequences. Each retained sequence needed at least a six-nucleotide match to both a V gene segment and a J gene segment. A rearrangement counted as productive if the CDR3 had no stop codons and remained in frame with V and J, and every other rearrangement counted as non-productive. CDR3 was defined by IMGT convention, running from the second conserved V-encoded cysteine to the conserved J-encoded phenylalanine. In an earlier analysis of 587 of the donors, sequences lacking an unambiguous match to a single V gene segment were excluded. An earlier analysis of approximately 590 of the donors classified V segments as functional when productive rearrangements were above 56.7% and as segregating when the standard deviation between donors was above 5%. A statistical classification framework was developed to diagnose cytomegalovirus status using the catalog of TCR beta chain sequences. In a later analysis, V and J genes were assigned by comparing TCR nucleotide sequences against IMGT/GENE-DB human TR gene sequences. A later analysis assigned CDR3 sequences and most-parsimonious VDJ recombination scenarios with the TCRdist pipeline. In a later analysis, every TCR beta chain was defined by the combination of its CDR3 amino acid sequence and its V-gene family, and reads without a unique V-gene family were dropped. As a way to deal with suspected cross-contamination and a sequencing artifact, a later analysis dropped approximately 590 nucleotide sequences that were highly shared and had low generation probability. In a later analysis, a clonal expansion index was calculated for each public chain from normalized within-repertoire ranks of inferred template counts. A later analysis computed generation probabilities with a VDJ recombination model fitted to out-of-frame rearrangements, and checked the results against IGoR. In a later analysis, hypergeometric tests were used to score TCR-TCR, TCR-HLA and TCR-CMV co-occurrence, with a repertoire-size bias correction applied to TCR pairs. In a later analysis, false discovery rates were estimated by permuting HLA or CMV assignments 20 times. In a later analysis, co-occurring TCRs were grouped using DBSCAN, with TCRdist sequence similarity added in when clustering inside HLA-allele-positive subsets. For co-occurrence clustering, repertoires with fewer than 30,000 or more than 120,000 public chains were excluded, along with five or six repertoires with anomalous nucleotide sharing. TCRdb carries this immuneACCESS record with in-frame sequences only. Its versions omit some clonotypes, under half of them owing to an unresolved V gene in the studies checked, with the rest unexplained. V and J calls and clone size follow that table, whereas D and trimming were derived from the DNA. This sample holds 170,000 or so clones; 80% were observed only once. The top ten clonotypes cover 1% of the sample.

In total, approximately 690 healthy bone marrow donors made up the cohort. At the time of sampling, all cohort members were nominally healthy, though unrecorded immune exposures were likely present. The donor tested CMV seropositive and was one of the 289 seropositive cohort members. Every donor gave a peripheral blood sample, and the peripheral blood mononuclear cells from that sample were used for TCR beta sequencing. Genomic DNA extraction from the blood cell samples was performed with the Qiagen DNeasy Blood Extraction Kit. The source of the sample is a study of cytomegalovirus exposure and HLA in healthy donors (dated by TCRdb to between 2016 and 2019). Looking at the study overall: An earlier analysis of several hundred of the donors reported 250 to 300 Gb of sequence data and 117 million unique TCR beta sequences from some 180 million T cells. About 330 gigabases of sequencing data and 91 million or so unique TCR sequences made up an early release that covered nearly 650 HLA-typed donors. The genetic ancestry cluster associated with self-reported Caucasian donors included approximately 85% of the roughly 380 genotyped donors. The study aimed to test whether signatures of past pathogen exposure could be identified by cataloging public T cell receptors. The T cell repertoires of 670 or so subjects were profiled by immunosequencing and related to cytomegalovirus serostatus. In addition to the first cohort of roughly 700 subjects, a separate validation cohort of under 150 different subjects was used. To predict cytomegalovirus infection status, the study combined high-throughput TCR immunosequencing, statistical association of individual TCRs with disease status, and machine learning. To study patterns of TCR occurrence, a later analysis re-analyzed previously published TCR beta repertoires from more than 550 donors and added high-resolution HLA genotyping. In the later analysis, no new phenotypic data were used to find candidate immune exposures; instead, reliance was placed on TCR beta sequences and their occurrence across donors. To decide whether each TCR beta V gene segment behaved as functional or pseudogenic, an earlier analysis of some 600 of the donors relied on high-throughput TCR beta sequencing. Donor age, sex, ethnicity and CMV serostatus were compiled alongside the repertoire data. A later genetic analysis took genome-wide SNP genotypes for about 65% of the roughly 670 donors and used that subset as a discovery cohort. Every repertoire in the discovery cohort had been generated on one and the same sequencing platform. Both class I and class II loci were covered by HLA typing, at four-digit resolution. Typing coverage varied by locus: roughly 620-630 donors for A, B, C, DRB1 and DQB1; 522 for DQA1; about 590 for DPA1; approximately 450 for DPB1. Roughly five DR-DQ haplotypes were handled as single units for association and clustering because linkage in the cohort was strong. Across some 400 genotyped donors of the cohort, an average of about 240,000 unique TCR beta nucleotide sequences per donor were sequenced, and approximately 19% of those sequences were non-productive.

What the work shows at the level of the full study, not this receptor alone: This cohort had only TCR beta chains sequenced, and the lack of alpha or paired-chain data limited which features could be detected. In a later genetic analysis, fewer N-insertions in productive TCRs were reported among donors in an Asian-associated ancestry cluster than the roughly 640-donor mean. A total of 150 or so TCR beta chains were listed by the study as associated with cytomegalovirus. At a false discovery rate of 0.05, a later analysis linked some 18,000 TCR beta sequences to specific HLA alleles. According to the authors, the approach could potentially be generalized to other disease states and immunological phenotypes. According to a later analysis, parvovirus B19, influenza, CMV and Epstein-Barr virus appeared linked to several top co-occurrence clusters. Strong co-occurrence of HLA alleles, especially DR and DQ, made assigning TCR associations to individual alleles difficult. Broadly in line with IMGT annotations, most TCR beta V segments showed up in productive rearrangements about 87% or about 30% of the time in an earlier analysis of several hundred of the donors. In a later genetic analysis, a missense DCLRE1C variant was associated with V-gene and J-gene trimming of TCR beta chains, and the association was replicated in an independent cohort. In a later analysis, the rate of TCR association differed among HLA loci, with DRB1 alleles having the most associated TCRs and HLA-C alleles having the fewest. In a later analysis, most CMV-associated TCR beta chains were found to appear HLA-restricted, with HLA associations seemingly driven largely by CMV exposure. The presence/absence analyses assumed that sequencing depth was roughly uniform across donors, and that assumption may not be true. Immune exposure information for the cohort was limited to CMV serostatus. In vitro tests confirmed that a few of the cytomegalovirus-associated TCR beta chains recognize cytomegalovirus antigens. The sequencing pipeline was judged likely to have produced a cluster of highly shared sequence variants as a technical artifact. The classifier was reported to diagnose cytomegalovirus status with high specificity and sensitivity in both the original cohort and the validation cohort. Most TCR sequences were seen in very few donors, while some public TCRs were found in many individuals. Correlated functional status among segregating V segments might reflect linkage disequilibrium, but an unknown experimental factor could not be ruled out. Because some donors lacked HLA typing at each locus, the association tests relied only on the typed subset. The earlier analysis of about 600 of the donors excluded roughly 17 rarely observed V segments, including chromosome 9 orphons, because counts were too low. In a later analysis, HLA-associated TCR beta chains were found to be more clonally expanded and to have lower generation probabilities than equally common non-associated chains. Some IMGT-functional V segments, including TRBV6-2 and TRBV6-3, could not be distinguished by the 87-base-pair reads and were therefore excluded. A further reported finding was that TCR beta sequences accurately predicted the HLA-A and HLA-B alleles for most subjects in the first cohort.

The rearranged segments are TRBV4-3 and TRBJ1-1; D gene: possibly TRBD1, on 6 matching bases. Material for sequencing was PBMCs. The origin of this receptor is a woman aged 50 to 65 in good health and CMV-seropositive. The CDR3 loop reads CASSQRQAPNTEAFF. In nucleotides, the sequence is TGCGCCAGCAGCCAAAGACAGGCGCCGAACACTGAAGCTTTCTTT.